Below, 13 T cell receptor beta chains from the same sample are listed, as sequenced in a study of blood T cell repertoires in COVID-19 (dated by TCRdb to 2020 to 2021). To prepare the library, the immunoSEQ multiplex PCR assay was applied. This immuneACCESS table, as held by TCRdb, lists in-frame sequences with V and J called but not all clones. Of the missing ones, under half trace to an unresolved V gene in checked studies; the others have no known cause. The sample includes 410,000 or so clones, with about 88% observed a single time. Together, the top ten hold roughly 1.6% of the sample. Sequenced sample: peripheral blood. The receptor set was obtained from a woman aged 35 to 49 with COVID-19, enrolled during active disease.

The J gene is TRBJ2-7, the V gene TRBV11-2; D unresolved. The CDR3 has 15 amino acids. Germline CDR1 reads SGHAT; CDR2 reads FQNNGV. Deletions cut 0 bases from V and 4 bases from J, with 13 bases between. DNA for the CDR3: TGTGCCAGCAGCTTAGAAGCACAGCAGATTTACGAGCAGTACTTC. Translated, it gives CASSLEAQQIYEQYF.

V gene TRBV4-3 combines with J gene TRBJ2-7; D might be TRBD1 (6 bases). Deletions cut 1 base from V and 2 bases from J, with 15 bases between. This CDR3 is built from 16 residues. Looked up from germline, CDR1 is LGHNA and CDR2 is YSLEER. CDR3 residues: CASSQVGGQGPYEQYF. DNA for the CDR3: TGCGCCAGCAGCCAAGTAGGGGGTCAGGGCCCCTACGAGCAGTACTTC.

This chain joins TRBV7-9 and TRBJ2-7; weak D call: TRBD1 (5 bases). The CDR3 consists of 13 residues. V lost 3 bases to trimming and J lost 3 bases, with 9 bases between them. Germline V CDR1 and CDR2: SEHNR, FQNEAQ (reference sequence). CDR3 nucleotides: TGTGCCAGCAGCTTTACAGGAGTCTACGAGCAGTACTTC. Translated, it gives CASSFTGVYEQYF.

This clone occurred a few times. The chain couples TRBV27 to TRBJ1-3; 8 bases fit TRBD1. Germline CDR1 MNHEY, CDR2 SMNVEV (reference sequence). J was trimmed by 4 bases and V by 5 bases; bases with no gene match: 7. This CDR3 comprises 15 residues. CDR3 bases: TGTGCCAGCAGTATCAGGGGGCCCAAGGGAAACACCATATATTTT. This sequence encodes CASSIRGPKGNTIYF.

The chain is built from TRBV12-5 and TRBJ2-5; TRBD2 aligns across 11 bases. V trimming: 0 bases; J trimming: 4 bases; junction bases outside the gene matches: 22. Germline V gene lookup returns CDR1 LGHNT and CDR2 FRNRAP. This CDR3 spans 22 amino acids. CDR3 region: CASGLVRFTGASGRWAGETQYF. CDR3 DNA sequence: TGTGCTAGTGGTTTGGTACGGTTTACGGGGGCTAGCGGGAGGTGGGCCGGAGAGACCCAGTACTTC.

CDR3: CASSLAPDSFDTEAFF. CDR3 sequence (DNA): TGTGCCAGCAGTTTAGCCCCCGACAGTTTTGATACTGAAGCTTTCTTT. The genes are TRBV28 and TRBJ1-1; possibly TRBD1 for D (5 bases). Trimming removed 2 bases at V and 5 bases at J, with 18 bases between. Germline lookup yields CDR1 MDHEN and CDR2 SYDVKM. The CDR3 extends over 16 amino acids.

The chain links TRBV10-3 to TRBJ1-1, with unresolved D. The CDR3 is made up of 13 amino acids. Looked up from germline, CDR1 is ENHRY and CDR2 is SYGVKD. Trimming took 11 bases from V and 4 from J, leaving 17 bases between them. The DNA for the CDR3 is TGTGCCGTTGGCGGGGTACATGGCACTGAAGCTTTCTTT. Residues: CAVGGVHGTEAFF.

The chain recombines TRBV27 with TRBJ2-7, with 13 bases fitting TRBD2. Unmatched junction bases numbered 14, after V lost 1 base and J lost 5 bases. The CDR3 totals 19 residues. CDR1 is MNHEY, CDR2 SMNVEV, per germline (reference sequence). CDR3 loop: CASSLLGDIGLAGADEQYF. The CDR3 nucleotides are TGTGCCAGCAGTTTATTAGGGGACATCGGACTAGCGGGGGCGGACGAGCAGTACTTC.

This chain uses TRBV28 with TRBJ1-1, with D perhaps matching TRBD1 (5 bases). CDR1 MDHEN and CDR2 SYDVKM come from the germline V gene. Between the trimmed V and J ends, which lost 7 bases and 6 bases, there was a span of 18 bases. CDR3 length: 14 residues. The CDR3 nucleotides read TGTGCCAGCATCACTTATAGCAGGGTTGCTGAAGCTTTCTTT. This translates into CASITYSRVAEAFF. Drawing the rest from reference TRBV28 and TRBJ1-1, the complete variable domain is DVKVTQSSRYLVKRTGEKVFLECVQDMDHENMFWYRQDPGLGLRLIYFSYDVKMKEKGDIPEGYSVSREKKERFSLILESASTNQTSMYLCASITYSRVAEAFFGQGTRLTVV.

The chain uses TRBV5-1 and TRBJ2-7, with 7 bases aligning to TRBD1. Trimming cost V 4 bases and J 3 bases; bases outside gene matches: 4. This CDR3 has 13 residues. CDR1 and CDR2 from the germline V gene are SGHRS and YFSETQ. CDR3 bases: TGCGCCAGCAGCGAAGGGACAGACTACGAGCAGTACTTC. It encodes CASSEGTDYEQYF.

This clone has only a few counts. An end of the junction does not agree with germline; a read error may underlie this. The chain employs TRBV2 and TRBJ1-2; D call uncertain. CDR1 is SNHLY, CDR2 FYNNEI, per germline. The CDR3 spans 12 residues. CDR3 in DNA: TGTGCCAGCAGTGATTTGATGAGCGGTGGGGCCTTC. It codes for CASSDLMSGGAF.

The chain couples TRBV10-3 to TRBJ2-1, with TRBD2 identical over 9 bases. The ends lost 7 bases at V and 5 bases at J; junction bases unmatched: 12. Germline-derived CDR1 and CDR2 are ENHRY and SYGVKD. The CDR3 runs to 16 residues. DNA of the CDR3: TGTGCCATCACCACCGGTAGCGGGAGTACCCACAATGAGCAGTTCTTC. Protein: CAITTGSGSTHNEQFF.

The gene calls are TRBV27 and TRBJ1-3; D remains unclear. This CDR3 is 14 amino acids long. Germline V CDR1 and CDR2: MNHEY, SMNVEV (reference sequence). Trimming cost V 6 bases and J 2 bases, with 11 bases left between them. DNA for the CDR3: TGTGCCAGCAGACCTGGGAGGGCTGGAAACACCATATATTTT. Its translation: CASRPGRAGNTIYF.